This T cell receptor (beta chain) appears in the sequencing data of a study of molecular identifiers for immune sequencing clone quantification. In the study overall: Naive CD8 RNA (about 19,000 or 110,000 cells) was divided into five aliquots, with four sequenced. Overall study results and limits: Single-cell amounts of spiked Jurkat TCR RNA were reportedly detectable among over 750,000 naive cells.

As for this clonotype: Its antigen is unknown.

The V and J ends lost 5 bases and 1 base, in that order; junction bases with no gene match: 6. Germline assignment: CDR1 GTSNPN and CDR2 SVGIG (reference sequence). The CDR3 spans 15 residues. Preparation of the bulk TCR libraries relied on previously described methods and listed TCR primers. TCRdb reanalysed the PCR reads using MiXCR and keeps one entry per CDR3 protein. The sample contains about half a million distinct CDR3 sequences, roughly 26% of which appear only once. CD8+CD4-CCR7+CD45RA+ sorting gave the naive CD8 T cells. This TCR was sampled from a human donor in good health. Some libraries in this study had Jurkat cell RNA spiked in. The sample taken for sequencing was naive CD8+ T cells from blood, with Jurkat cell RNA spiked in. The subset denotes: FACS-sorted CD8+CD4-CCR7+CD45RA+ naive T cells. The chain employs TRBV30 and TRBJ2-2, with 8 bases aligning to TRBD1. CDR3: CAWGTGTGNTGELFF. DNA of the CDR3: TGTGCCTGGGGTACCGGGACAGGGAACACCGGGGAGCTGTTTTTT.